In its sample, the clone carrying this TCR beta chain was seen a few times. This sample was taken from a study of human T cells and chemical hapten exposure. Whole-study context: 2% DPC was applied to roughly 2 cm by roughly 2 cm of upper inner arm skin for sensitization. Each patient's scalp received weekly diphenylcyclopropenone throughout the approximately 23-week study.

Via MiXCR, TCRdb re-called the RACE reads, giving one row per CDR3 protein. The table has around 60,000 distinct CDR3 sequences, about 7% seen once. The CDR3 runs 13 residues. CDR1 and CDR2 from the germline V gene are SGHNT and YYREEE (reference sequence). Trimming stripped 5 bases from V and 10 bases from J, with 13 bases between. The sample's time point: pre-sensitization, week 0. The treatment here: therapeutic diphenylcyclopropenone sensitization with weekly scalp DPC. Blood collection happened ahead of applying each patch test. The receptor's source is a woman in her twenties or thirties with alopecia areata. Some clones in this sample may be carry-over from other donors' samples. The source material was whole blood, sampled in connection with sensitization to the hapten diphenylcyclopropenone (DPC). The chain couples TRBV5-4 to TRBJ1-6; TRBD1 is a possible D gene (5 bases). Here the CDR3 reads CASSRGRESPLHF. DNA of the CDR3: TGTGCCAGCAGTCGGGGCAGGGAATCACCCCTCCACTTT.